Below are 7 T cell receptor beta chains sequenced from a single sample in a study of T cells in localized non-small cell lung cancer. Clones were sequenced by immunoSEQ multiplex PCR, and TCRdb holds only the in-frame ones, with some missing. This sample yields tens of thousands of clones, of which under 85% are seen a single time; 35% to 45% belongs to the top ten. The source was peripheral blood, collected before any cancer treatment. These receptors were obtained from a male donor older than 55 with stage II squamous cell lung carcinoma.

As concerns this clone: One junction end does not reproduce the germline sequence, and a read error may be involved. In nucleotides, the CDR3 is TGTGCCAGCACCTTAGCGCAGAGCTCCTACAATGAGCAGTTCTTC. Encoded protein: CASTLAQSSYNEQFF. The chain employs TRBV7-9 and TRBJ2-1; D is perhaps TRBD2 (5 bases). The length of the CDR3 is 15 residues. Germline V gene sequence: CDR1 SEHNR, CDR2 FQNEAQ (reference sequence).

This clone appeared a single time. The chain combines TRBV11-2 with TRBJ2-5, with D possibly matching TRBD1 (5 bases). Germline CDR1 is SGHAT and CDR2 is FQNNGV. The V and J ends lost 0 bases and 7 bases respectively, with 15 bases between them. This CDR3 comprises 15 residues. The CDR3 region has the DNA TGTGCCAGCAGCTTAGAAGTCCCGGTGCAGGGGACCCAGTACTTC. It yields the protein CASSLEVPVQGTQYF.

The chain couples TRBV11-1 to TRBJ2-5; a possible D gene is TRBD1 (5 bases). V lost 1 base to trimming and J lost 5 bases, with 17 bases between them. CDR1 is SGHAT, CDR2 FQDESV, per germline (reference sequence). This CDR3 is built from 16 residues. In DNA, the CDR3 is TGTGCCAGCAGCTTAGAGGGGCCCAAGGTGTGGGAGACCCAGTACTTC. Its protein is CASSLEGPKVWETQYF.

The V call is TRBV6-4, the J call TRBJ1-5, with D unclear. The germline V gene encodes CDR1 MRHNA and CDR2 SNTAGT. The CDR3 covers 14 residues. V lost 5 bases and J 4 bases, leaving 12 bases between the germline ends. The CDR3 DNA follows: TGTGCCAGCAGTTACCAGGACGGAAATCAGCCCCAGCATTTT. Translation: CASSYQDGNQPQHF.

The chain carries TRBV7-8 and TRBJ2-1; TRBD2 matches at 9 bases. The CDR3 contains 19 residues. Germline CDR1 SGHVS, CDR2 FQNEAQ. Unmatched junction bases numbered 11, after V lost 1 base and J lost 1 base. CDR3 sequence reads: CASSLDASGILFSYNEQFF. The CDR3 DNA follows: TGTGCCAGCAGCTTAGACGCTAGCGGGATCCTGTTTTCCTACAATGAGCAGTTCTTC.

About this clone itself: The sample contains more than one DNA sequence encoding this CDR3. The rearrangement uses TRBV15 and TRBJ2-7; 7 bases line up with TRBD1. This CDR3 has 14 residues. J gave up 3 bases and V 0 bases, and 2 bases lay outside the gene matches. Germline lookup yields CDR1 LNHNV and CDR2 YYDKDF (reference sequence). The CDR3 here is CATSREAGGYEQYF. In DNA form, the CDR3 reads TGTGCCACCAGCAGAGAGGCAGGGGGCTACGAGCAGTACTTC.

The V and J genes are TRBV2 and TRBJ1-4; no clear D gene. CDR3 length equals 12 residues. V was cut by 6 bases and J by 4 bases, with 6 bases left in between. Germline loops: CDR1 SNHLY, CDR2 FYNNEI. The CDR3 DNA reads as TGTGCCAGCAGGGGCGATAATGAAAAACTGTTTTTT. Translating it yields CASRGDNEKLFF.